The clone carrying this T cell receptor (beta chain) has just a few counts. Antigen specificity is unknown. Exclusion followed for patients with uncontrolled infection, other autoimmune disease, pregnancy or lactation. With 2 bases clipped from V and 3 bases from J, the junction kept 13 bases outside the gene matches. The CDR3 is made up of 18 amino acids. Germline assignment: CDR1 SQVTM and CDR2 ANQGSEA. The data are from a study of T cells in Graves' hyperthyroidism and ophthalmopathy. Study-wide findings and caveats: Also found in blood were most expanded thyroid clonotypes above 0.001. Classification by a 13 V-J model distinguished ophthalmopathy from stable hyperthyroidism.

The investigators amplified TCR beta CDR3 regions from RNA transcripts. The TCR CDR3 was amplified in a first-round RT-PCR using the HTBI primer set. MiXCR, run by TCRdb on the multiplex PCR reads, gives a single entry per CDR3 protein. The top ten hold 15% to 19% of the sample, which has roughly 660,000 distinct CDR3 sequences, 17% seen once. Specimen: blood. This chain connects TRBV29-1 to TRBJ2-5; 12 bases map to TRBD2. The sequence derives from a man aged 50 or older with Graves' hyperthyroidism. CDR3: CSVELGRLAGGKKETQYF. Here the CDR3 DNA reads TGCAGCGTTGAATTAGGGAGGCTAGCGGGAGGGAAAAAAGAGACCCAGTACTTC.